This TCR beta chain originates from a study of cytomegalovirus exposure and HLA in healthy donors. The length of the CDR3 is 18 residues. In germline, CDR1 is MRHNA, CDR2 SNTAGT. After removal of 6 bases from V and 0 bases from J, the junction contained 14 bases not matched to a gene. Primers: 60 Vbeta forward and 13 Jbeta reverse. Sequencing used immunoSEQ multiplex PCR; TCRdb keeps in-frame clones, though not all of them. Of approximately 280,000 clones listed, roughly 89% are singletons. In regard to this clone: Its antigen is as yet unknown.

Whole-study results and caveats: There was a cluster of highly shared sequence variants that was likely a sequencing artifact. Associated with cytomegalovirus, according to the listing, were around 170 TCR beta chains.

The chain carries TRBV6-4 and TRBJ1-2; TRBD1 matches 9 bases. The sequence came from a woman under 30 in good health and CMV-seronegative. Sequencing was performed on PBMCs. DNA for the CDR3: TGTGCCAGCAGCGAGGAACCCGGGACAGGGAAGTCTAACTATGGCTACACCTTC. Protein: CASSEEPGTGKSNYGYTF.